A selection of T cell receptor beta chains follows, all from one sample in a study of blood T cells in healthy people across ages. One entry per CDR3 protein results from TCRdb running MiXCR on the 5' RACE reads. Among roughly 930,000 distinct CDR3 sequences listed, 45% to 50% were seen once. The specimen sequenced was blood. Source of these receptors: a man between 25 and 39 years old in good health. The CDR3 runs from the conserved cysteine through the conserved F or W. Each record gives: clone size, D gene, J gene, V gene, CDR3 protein, CDR3 DNA. The D gene is left open where the match is weak. Size is omitted from some rows. Given values are once, few, many or a class for expanded clones.

clone size: -
D gene: TRBD1
J gene: TRBJ1-5
V gene: TRBV20-1
CDR3 protein: CSASLTGNPQPQHF
CDR3 DNA: TGCAGTGCTAGCCTGACAGGGAATCCTCAGCCCCAGCATTTT

clone size: -
D gene: -
J gene: TRBJ2-3
V gene: TRBV3-1
CDR3 protein: CASSQAGETTDTQYF
CDR3 DNA: TGTGCCAGCAGCCAAGCAGGGGAAACCACAGATACGCAGTATTTT

clone size: -
D gene: TRBD2
J gene: TRBJ2-7
V gene: TRBV10-3
CDR3 protein: CAISRPSGGAYEQYF
CDR3 DNA: TGTGCCATCAGTAGGCCTAGCGGGGGGGCCTACGAGCAGTACTTC

clone size: -
D gene: -
J gene: TRBJ2-7
V gene: TRBV12-3/TRBV12-4
CDR3 protein: CASRKGHEQYF
CDR3 DNA: TGTGCCAGCAGAAAGGGGCACGAGCAGTACTTC

clone size: few
D gene: -
J gene: TRBJ1-2
V gene: TRBV20-1
CDR3 protein: CSADYGSYTF
CDR3 DNA: TGCAGTGCTGATTACGGGAGCTACACCTTC

clone size: -
D gene: -
J gene: TRBJ2-7
V gene: TRBV10-3
CDR3 protein: CAVGDTYEQYF
CDR3 DNA: TGTGCCGTCGGGGACACCTACGAGCAGTACTTC

clone size: -
D gene: TRBD1
J gene: TRBJ2-3
V gene: TRBV29-1
CDR3 protein: CSVGTGGADTQYF
CDR3 DNA: TGCAGCGTTGGCACAGGGGGCGCAGATACGCAGTATTTT

clone size: -
D gene: -
J gene: TRBJ2-5
V gene: TRBV6-1
CDR3 protein: CASREGGRTQYF
CDR3 DNA: TGTGCCAGCAGGGAGGGGGGAAGGACCCAGTACTTC

clone size: -
D gene: -
J gene: TRBJ1-2
V gene: TRBV6-5
CDR3 protein: CASSSSGAYGYTF
CDR3 DNA: TGTGCCAGCAGTTCATCGGGGGCCTATGGCTACACCTTC

clone size: -
D gene: TRBD1
J gene: TRBJ1-3
V gene: TRBV6-5
CDR3 protein: CAAGTGSGNTIYF
CDR3 DNA: TGTGCCGCCGGGACAGGGTCTGGAAACACCATATATTTT

clone size: -
D gene: -
J gene: TRBJ2-1
V gene: TRBV5-1
CDR3 protein: CASSVLPEANEQFF
CDR3 DNA: TGCGCCAGCAGCGTGTTACCAGAGGCCAATGAGCAGTTCTTC

clone size: -
D gene: TRBD1
J gene: TRBJ2-7
V gene: TRBV7-2
CDR3 protein: CASSPVVTGRYEQYF
CDR3 DNA: TGTGCCAGCAGCCCCGTGGTGACAGGGCGTTACGAGCAGTACTTC

clone size: -
D gene: -
J gene: TRBJ1-1
V gene: TRBV9
CDR3 protein: CASTIRQDMNTEAFF
CDR3 DNA: TGTGCCAGCACCATTCGACAGGACATGAACACTGAAGCTTTCTTT

clone size: -
D gene: -
J gene: TRBJ2-6
V gene: TRBV7-8
CDR3 protein: CASSLRASTSGANVLTF
CDR3 DNA: TGTGCCAGCAGCTTAAGGGCATCAACCTCTGGGGCCAACGTCCTGACTTTC

clone size: few
D gene: -
J gene: TRBJ2-2
V gene: TRBV5-1
CDR3 protein: CASSPGRGTGELFF
CDR3 DNA: TGCGCCAGCAGCCCCGGACGAGGCACCGGGGAGCTGTTTTTT

clone size: -
D gene: -
J gene: TRBJ2-1
V gene: TRBV18
CDR3 protein: CASSPQELQNQMGQFF
CDR3 DNA: TGTGCCAGCTCACCCCAAGAGCTCCAAAATCAAATGGGGCAGTTCTTC

clone size: -
D gene: -
J gene: TRBJ2-1
V gene: TRBV20-1
CDR3 protein: CSATPGGFGEQFF
CDR3 DNA: TGCAGTGCAACCCCGGGCGGGTTTGGTGAGCAGTTCTTC

clone size: few
D gene: TRBD2
J gene: TRBJ2-1
V gene: TRBV19
CDR3 protein: CASSTLAGGYNEQFF
CDR3 DNA: TGTGCCAGTAGTACACTAGCGGGGGGTTACAATGAGCAGTTCTTC

clone size: -
D gene: TRBD1
J gene: TRBJ1-1
V gene: TRBV5-5
CDR3 protein: CASSVRTGGYTEVFF
CDR3 DNA: TGTGCCAGCAGCGTACGGACAGGGGGTTACACTGAAGTTTTCTTT

clone size: few
D gene: TRBD1
J gene: TRBJ2-7
V gene: TRBV5-1
CDR3 protein: CASSSTTGTGFAEQYF
CDR3 DNA: TGCGCCAGCAGCTCAACTACCGGGACAGGGTTCGCCGAGCAGTACTTC

clone size: -
D gene: -
J gene: TRBJ2-1
V gene: TRBV29-1
CDR3 protein: CSVGQSYNEQFF
CDR3 DNA: TGCAGCGTGGGGCAGAGCTACAATGAGCAGTTCTTC

clone size: once
D gene: -
J gene: TRBJ2-4
V gene: TRBV20-1
CDR3 protein: CSASQQLAKNIQYF
CDR3 DNA: TGCAGTGCTAGTCAGCAATTAGCCAAAAACATTCAGTACTTC

clone size: once
D gene: -
J gene: TRBJ2-2
V gene: TRBV24-1
CDR3 protein: CATSDFGTGNTGELFF
CDR3 DNA: TGTGCCACCAGTGATTTTGGGACCGGAAACACCGGGGAGCTGTTTTTT

clone size: few
D gene: -
J gene: TRBJ1-2
V gene: TRBV4-3
CDR3 protein: CASSQDSGSHGYTF
CDR3 DNA: TGCGCCAGCAGCCAAGATTCAGGGTCGCATGGCTACACCTTC

clone size: many
D gene: -
J gene: TRBJ2-7
V gene: TRBV10-3
CDR3 protein: CAIGSSYEQYF
CDR3 DNA: TGTGCCATCGGCTCCTCCTACGAGCAGTACTTC

clone size: once
D gene: -
J gene: TRBJ2-7
V gene: TRBV4-1
CDR3 protein: CASSQVLGGAYEQYF
CDR3 DNA: TGCGCCAGCAGCCAAGTACTTGGCGGGGCCTACGAGCAGTACTTC

clone size: -
D gene: TRBD1
J gene: TRBJ2-7
V gene: TRBV3-1
CDR3 protein: CASSQVSGTGVGEQYF
CDR3 DNA: TGTGCCAGCAGCCAAGTTTCGGGGACAGGGGTCGGCGAGCAGTACTTC

clone size: -
D gene: -
J gene: TRBJ2-3
V gene: TRBV10-3
CDR3 protein: CAISDPSEHTDTQYF
CDR3 DNA: TGTGCCATCAGTGACCCGTCTGAACACACAGATACGCAGTATTTT

clone size: -
D gene: -
J gene: TRBJ2-5
V gene: TRBV7-8
CDR3 protein: CASSLDPGETQYF
CDR3 DNA: TGTGCCAGCAGCTTAGATCCGGGGGAGACCCAGTACTTC

clone size: few
D gene: -
J gene: TRBJ2-7
V gene: TRBV29-1
CDR3 protein: CSAKGTEGKSYEQYF
CDR3 DNA: TGCAGCGCGAAGGGGACCGAGGGGAAATCCTACGAGCAGTACTTC

clone size: -
D gene: -
J gene: TRBJ2-3
V gene: TRBV4-2
CDR3 protein: CASSQGTDETQYF
CDR3 DNA: TGTGCCAGCAGCCAAGGGACGGACGAAACGCAGTATTTT

clone size: -
D gene: -
J gene: TRBJ1-2
V gene: TRBV20-1
CDR3 protein: CSARENYGYTF
CDR3 DNA: TGCAGTGCCCGGGAGAACTATGGCTACACCTTC

clone size: -
D gene: -
J gene: TRBJ2-3
V gene: TRBV7-9
CDR3 protein: CASSLMVDGEGYF
CDR3 DNA: TGTGCCAGCAGCTTAATGGTAGACGGCGAGGGGTATTTT

clone size: -
D gene: -
J gene: TRBJ2-1
V gene: TRBV15
CDR3 protein: CATSRDIAEQFF
CDR3 DNA: TGTGCCACCAGCAGAGATATAGCCGAGCAGTTCTTC

clone size: -
D gene: TRBD2
J gene: TRBJ2-1
V gene: TRBV12-3/TRBV12-4
CDR3 protein: CASSLAGQRGGNEQFF
CDR3 DNA: TGTGCCAGCAGTTTAGCGGGGCAGCGGGGGGGTAATGAGCAGTTCTTC

clone size: -
D gene: -
J gene: TRBJ2-1
V gene: TRBV3-1
CDR3 protein: CASSPFAGGETQQFF
CDR3 DNA: TGTGCCAGCAGCCCTTTTGCAGGGGGGGAGACTCAGCAGTTCTTC

clone size: -
D gene: TRBD2
J gene: TRBJ2-7
V gene: TRBV4-1
CDR3 protein: CASSQDLGRESSYEQYF
CDR3 DNA: TGCGCCAGCAGCCAAGATCTGGGGCGGGAGAGCTCCTACGAGCAGTACTTC

clone size: -
D gene: -
J gene: TRBJ1-2
V gene: TRBV12-3/TRBV12-4
CDR3 protein: CASRYTGTGRDTF
CDR3 DNA: TGTGCCAGCCGGTACACGGGCACAGGTCGCGACACCTTC

clone size: few
D gene: -
J gene: TRBJ2-7
V gene: TRBV18
CDR3 protein: CASSPDTGEQYF
CDR3 DNA: TGTGCCAGCTCACCAGACACGGGCGAGCAGTACTTC

clone size: few
D gene: -
J gene: TRBJ1-1
V gene: TRBV6-1
CDR3 protein: CASSDRGTEAFF
CDR3 DNA: TGTGCCAGCAGTGACAGGGGCACTGAAGCTTTCTTT